This T cell receptor beta chain emerged from a study of CD8 T cells in Susac syndrome. From germline, CDR1 is MNHEY and CDR2 SMNVEV (reference sequence). The CDR3 is 12 amino acids. The V gene lost 5 bases and the J gene lost 0 bases, with 5 bases spanning the gap. Random hexamers were used to reverse transcribe the RNA input (about 0.45 to 1 ug). TCRdb reanalysed the immunoSEQ multiplex PCR reads using MiXCR and keeps one entry per CDR3 protein. This sample has more than 130,000 distinct CDR3 sequences, with around 94% found just once. Blood CD8+ and CD4+ T cells underwent high-throughput TCR beta sequencing.

The V call is TRBV27, the J call TRBJ2-7, with no clear D. The sample consisted of CD8+ T cells from PBMCs. The sequence was collected from a human donor in good health. CDR3 nucleotide sequence: TGTGCCAGCAGTACTACCTCCTACGAGCAGTACTTC. Protein sequence: CASSTTSYEQYF.